This T cell receptor (beta chain) was retrieved from a study of blood T cell repertoires in COVID-19 (dated by TCRdb to the early 2020s). Study-wide context: Samples covering the acute and convalescent phases of COVID-19 were provided by collaborators in the United States, Italy and Spain. The prospective study material was composed of cDNA or gDNA derived from T cells, B-cell-depleted T cells, or PBMCs. The dataset comprised deeply sampled blood TCRbeta repertoires from subjects exposed to, actively infected with, or recovered from COVID-19. The repertoires were released in a freely available public database meant as a resource for research on the immune response to SARS-CoV-2. The samples were drawn from two sources: the first 160 participants of the ongoing ImmuneRACE study, and about 1,300 subjects contributed by 6 global collaborators. Nearly every sample came with metadata listing a de-identified subject ID, COVID-19 status, age in years and sex. Where HLA class I and class II types were available, the types were taken from metadata supplied by the sample provider, not from assay-based typing. What the work shows at the level of the full study, not this receptor alone: Clinical and demographic metadata were provided uncurated, with the amount varying by source and participant.

TCRbeta CDR3 regions were amplified from genomic DNA using the immunoSEQ Assay, a bias-controlled multiplex PCR. The paper's data handling went like this. Nucleated cell counts per sample were estimated from amplification of reference gene primers within the assay. To quantify the absolute abundance of each unique TCRbeta CDR3 rearrangement, sequence reads were collapsed and filtered. Productive Simpson clonality was computed per sample as the square root of Simpson's diversity index over productive rearrangements. In TCRdb, the immuneACCESS table is reduced to in-frame sequences with V and J assigned. These tables do not hold every clone; where another copy was compared, an unresolved V gene accounts for under half, and the others remain unexplained. That table gives V, J and clone size, and the DNA gave D and trimming. In this sample the table shows 160,000 or so clones, around 80% of which occur a single time. 13% to 15% of the sample goes to the ten largest clones.

In regard to this clone: Its specific antigen is unknown. No much larger clonotype is one base removed from it; base qualities were not supplied.

Deletion took 2 bases off V and 0 bases off J, with a span of 14 bases between the germline ends. Including the terminal cysteine and phenylalanine, the CDR3 comprises 17 residues. Only the CDR3 region is kept as DNA, spanning 51 bases read in frame from base 1. CDR1 is given as MNHNS and CDR2 as SASEGT, both from the germline V gene. In the prospective study, participants were 18 to 89 years old, resided in about two dozen geographic areas of the United States, and were enrolled through a virtual design. In the prospective study, participants were assigned to cohorts based on the clinical history participants reported in a screening survey and a study questionnaire. Recovered participants in ImmuneRACE Cohort 3 were defined by two consecutive negative NP/OP PCR tests, clearance by a healthcare professional, or resolution of symptoms. Each participant in the prospective study had whole blood, serum and a nasopharyngeal or oropharyngeal swab collected by mobile phlebotomists. Participants in the prospective study had the option to provide additional blood draws and questionnaires over an approximately 2-month period. Blood samples from the prospective study were shipped frozen or at room temperature prior to DNA extraction.

This receptor chain uses TRBV6-1 and TRBJ1-3; a tentative D match to TRBD1 spans 6 bases. The receptor was isolated from a man aged 50 to 59 who had recovered from COVID-19. Sequencing used PBMCs or T cells enriched from blood (not recorded which). The CDR3 amino acid sequence is: CASSELTGALSGNTIYF. The nucleotide sequence reads as follows: TGTGCCAGCAGTGAATTGACAGGAGCCCTCTCTGGAAACACCATATATTTT.